The 29 T cell receptor beta chains below were found in one sample sequenced in a study of T cell therapy after organ transplantation (dated by TCRdb to between 2018 and 2021). Libraries were prepared through the immunoSEQ multiplex PCR assay. Entries here come from immuneACCESS through TCRdb and include only in-frame sequences with V and J called. Some clones fail to appear in such tables; in the studies checked, an unresolved V gene covers under half of the shortfall, and the cause of the remainder is unknown. Across this sample there are 45,000 to 50,000 clones, with approximately 94% seen only once. The ten biggest clones cover 3.1% of the sample. Their antigen targets remain unknown. According to the study, the label for this sample's time point signals: before start of T cell therapy. Source: CD8+ T cells from blood, taken before autologous CMV-specific T cell therapy. All receptors come from a human patient who had received a solid organ transplant and had CMV disease.

The chain couples TRBV6-5 to TRBJ2-1, with 7 bases identical to TRBD2. Germline values: CDR1 MNHEY, CDR2 SVGAGI. V lost 4 bases, J lost 4 bases, and 10 bases stayed unmatched. The CDR3 loop spans 16 amino acids. CDR3: CASSLLREAHYNEQFF. DNA for the CDR3: TGTGCCAGCAGTTTACTCCGGGAGGCCCATTACAATGAGCAGTTCTTC.

The CDR3 DNA is TGTGCCAGTAGTATAGGACAGAGCTCCTACGAGCAGTACTTC. This sequence encodes CASSIGQSSYEQYF. The V call is TRBV19, the J call TRBJ2-7, with a tentative D call TRBD1 (5 bases). The CDR3 loop spans 14 amino acids. CDR1 and CDR2 from the germline V gene are LNHDA and SQIVND (reference sequence). The ends were cut back, 1 base at V and 0 bases at J, with 7 bases in the middle.

The chain is built from TRBV10-3 and TRBJ2-7; 7 bases line up with TRBD2. Per the germline V gene, CDR1 is ENHRY and CDR2 is SYGVKD. After removal of 4 bases from V and 0 bases from J, the junction contained 3 bases not matched to a gene. The CDR3 sequence is 14 residues long. CDR3: CAISGGGSSYEQYF. In DNA, the CDR3 is TGTGCCATCAGTGGGGGCGGGAGCTCCTACGAGCAGTACTTC.

The chain employs TRBV7-9 and TRBJ1-1; D is ambiguous. Trimming took off 1 base at V and 0 bases at J, with 9 bases between the two ends. Germline values: CDR1 SEHNR, CDR2 FQNEAQ (reference sequence). The CDR3 is 15 residues long. The CDR3 nucleotides read TGTGCCAGCAGCTTAGTGCAGGACCTGAACACTGAAGCTTTCTTT. Amino acids: CASSLVQDLNTEAFF.

This chain links TRBV30 with TRBJ2-7; the D gene could be TRBD1 or TRBD2 (5 bases each). CDR1 and CDR2 from the germline V gene are GTSNPN and SVGIG (reference sequence). The CDR3 contains 13 residues. Trimming took off 0 bases at V and 3 bases at J, with 9 bases between the two ends. CDR3 DNA: TGTGCCTGGAGTGTAGGGGCGGGCTACGAGCAGTACTTC. Its translation is CAWSVGAGYEQYF.

The chain carries TRBV19 and TRBJ1-1; D is unclear. Germline V gene lookup returns CDR1 LNHDA and CDR2 SQIVND (reference sequence). The CDR3 extends over 15 amino acids. The germline V and J ends were trimmed by 7 bases and 0 bases, with 15 bases remaining between them. CDR3 region: CASTDLGLMNTEAFF. As DNA, the CDR3 is TGTGCCAGTACCGACCTCGGTCTGATGAACACTGAAGCTTTCTTT. The full variable domain, its missing parts supplied by reference TRBV19 and TRBJ1-1, is DGGITQSPKYLFRKEGQNVTLSCEQNLNHDAMYWYRQDPGQGLRLIYYSQIVNDFQKGDIAEGYSVSREKKESFPLTVTSAQKNPTAFYLCASTDLGLMNTEAFFGQGTRLTVV.

V is TRBV6-5 and J is TRBJ2-3, with unresolved D. V lost 5 bases, J lost 1 base, and 13 bases lay in between. The CDR3 length is 15 residues. The germline V gene encodes CDR1 MNHEY and CDR2 SVGAGI. The CDR3 region is CASSLRRSGTDTQYF. The CDR3 DNA sequence: TGTGCCAGCAGTCTTCGAAGGAGTGGCACAGATACGCAGTATTTT.

The rearrangement uses TRBV25-1 and TRBJ1-5; D is unresolved. V dropped 7 bases and J dropped 2 bases, with 9 bases sitting between them. Per the germline V gene, CDR1 is MGHDK and CDR2 is SYGVNS. The CDR3 spans 13 residues. This CDR3 reads CASTAGGNQPQHF. As DNA, the CDR3 is TGTGCCAGCACGGCGGGAGGCAATCAGCCCCAGCATTTT.

The chain couples TRBV21-1 to TRBJ1-4. TRBV21-1 is a recognized pseudogene. The CDR3 loop spans 15 amino acids. CDR3 DNA sequence: TGTGCCAGCAGCTCACCGTGGGGGTTTGGCGAAAAACTGTTTTTT. Protein sequence: CASSSPWGFGEKLFF.

In the case of this clone: At the DNA level, this CDR3 is encoded by other sequences in the same sample as well. This chain connects TRBV6-6 to TRBJ2-7; D is uncertain. This CDR3 has 14 amino acids. The ends were cut back, 2 bases at V and 2 bases at J, with 10 bases in the middle. Germline loops: CDR1 MNHNY, CDR2 SVGAGI (reference sequence). The CDR3 protein is CASSYGLETYEQYF. Here the CDR3 DNA reads TGTGCCAGCAGTTACGGCCTCGAGACCTACGAGCAGTACTTC.

The chain couples TRBV6-5 to TRBJ2-7, with D perhaps TRBD1 (5 bases). The germline CDR1 and CDR2 sequences are MNHEY and SVGAGI. Trimming took off 3 bases at V and 3 bases at J, with 12 bases between the two ends. This CDR3 is 14 amino acids long. The CDR3 is CASSYGAGDYEQYF. The CDR3 DNA sequence: TGTGCCAGCAGTTATGGGGCTGGGGACTACGAGCAGTACTTC.

The chain links TRBV6-5 to TRBJ1-1; TRBD1 might be the D (5 bases). V was trimmed by 5 bases and J by 3 bases, leaving 13 bases between them. CDR1 is MNHEY and CDR2 is SVGAGI in the germline V gene. The CDR3 runs to 14 residues. CDR3 sequence reads: CASSTGTVYTEAFF. In nucleotides, the CDR3 is TGTGCCAGCAGTACCGGGACGGTCTACACTGAAGCTTTCTTT.

The chain links TRBV27 to TRBJ1-1; tentatively, D is TRBD1 (5 bases). Germline V gene lookup returns CDR1 MNHEY and CDR2 SMNVEV (reference sequence). The CDR3 runs to 15 residues. The V end was cut by 5 bases, the J end by 4 bases, with 17 bases between. CDR3 protein: CASSARGGVITEAFF. The CDR3 bases are TGTGCCAGCAGTGCCCGGGGGGGGGTGATCACTGAAGCTTTCTTT.

This clone is a singleton in its sample. The chain combines TRBV27 with TRBJ1-5; no clear D. The CDR3 runs 13 residues. Germline-derived CDR1 and CDR2 are MNHEY and SMNVEV (reference sequence). V lost 5 bases, J lost 7 bases, and 12 bases lay in between. The CDR3 loop is CASSTRAGQPQHF. The CDR3 DNA reads TGTGCCAGCAGTACTAGGGCGGGGCAGCCCCAGCATTTT.

J is TRBJ2-1 and V is TRBV5-6, with D tentatively TRBD2 (6 bases). Trimming took off 0 bases at V and 7 bases at J, with 17 bases between the two ends. Germline CDR1 is SGHDT and CDR2 is YYEEEE. The CDR3 sequence is 16 residues long. CDR3 region: CASSLELIGGGNEQFF. CDR3 coding DNA: TGTGCCAGCAGCTTGGAATTGATCGGGGGTGGGAATGAGCAGTTCTTC. Filled out from reference TRBV5-6 and TRBJ2-1, the complete variable domain reads DAGVTQSPTHLIKTRGQQVTLRCSPKSGHDTVSWYQQALGQGPQFIFQYYEEEERQRGNFPDRFSGHQFPNYSSELNVNALLLGDSALYLCASSLELIGGGNEQFFGPGTRLTVL.

The chain combines TRBV10-1 with TRBJ2-7, with D maybe TRBD1 (6 bases). CDR1 WNHNN and CDR2 SYGVQD come from the germline V gene (reference sequence). Deletions cut 6 bases from V and 1 base from J, with 22 bases between. The CDR3 consists of 17 residues. The chain's CDR3 is CASSALPGPRGSYEQYF. Here the CDR3 DNA reads TGCGCCAGCAGCGCCCTCCCCGGGCCAAGGGGGTCCTACGAGCAGTACTTC.

V gene TRBV19 combines with J gene TRBJ1-1; no reliable D call. The CDR3 has 13 residues. Germline V CDR1 and CDR2: LNHDA, SQIVND (reference sequence). The germline V and J ends were trimmed by 7 bases and 4 bases, with 13 bases remaining between them. The CDR3: CASIWTGGTEAFF. Here the CDR3 DNA reads TGTGCCAGTATCTGGACTGGCGGCACTGAAGCTTTCTTT.

The chain recombines TRBV19 with TRBJ2-5; TRBD1 matches 9 bases. V shed 5 bases, J shed 0 bases, and the junction held 1 base outside the gene matches. The CDR3 runs 14 residues. Germline CDR1 and CDR2: LNHDA and SQIVND (reference sequence). CDR3 sequence: CASSDRGYQETQYF. For the CDR3, the DNA is TGTGCCAGTAGTGACAGGGGGTACCAAGAGACCCAGTACTTC. Supplemented by reference TRBV19 and TRBJ2-5, the full variable domain reads DGGITQSPKYLFRKEGQNVTLSCEQNLNHDAMYWYRQDPGQGLRLIYYSQIVNDFQKGDIAEGYSVSREKKESFPLTVTSAQKNPTAFYLCASSDRGYQETQYFGPGTRLLVL.

This chain uses TRBV29-1 with TRBJ1-3, with D maybe TRBD1 (6 bases). CDR1 is SQVTM and CDR2 is ANQGSEA in the germline V gene. This CDR3 has 15 residues. V was clipped by 6 bases and J by 0 bases, with 15 bases between them. DNA of the CDR3: TGCAGCGTCCGTACGGGACACCCCTCTGGAAACACCATATATTTT. It is translated as CSVRTGHPSGNTIYF.

The genes are TRBV7-9 and TRBJ1-1, with TRBD1 matching over 7 bases. Losses at the gene ends were 6 bases for V and 2 bases for J; bases not matched to a gene: 9. The CDR3 has 15 amino acids. Germline V gene lookup returns CDR1 SEHNR and CDR2 FQNEAQ (reference sequence). In nucleotides, the CDR3 is TGTGCCAGCAGTCGTACCTCAGGGGGTAACACTGAAGCTTTCTTT. Translated, it gives CASSRTSGGNTEAFF.

V is TRBV11-1 and J is TRBJ2-2; no reliable D call. The V and J ends lost 3 bases and 2 bases respectively, with 1 base between them. Germline CDR1 is SGHAT and CDR2 is FQDESV (reference sequence). This CDR3 has 12 amino acids. CDR3 sequence: CASSFNTGELFF. The CDR3 DNA reads as TGTGCCAGCAGCTTTAACACCGGGGAGCTGTTTTTT. Supplemented by reference TRBV11-1 and TRBJ2-2, the full variable domain reads EAEVAQSPRYKITEKSQAVAFWCDPISGHATLYWYRQILGQGPELLVQFQDESVVDDSQLPKDRFSAERLKGVDSTLKIQPAELGDSAMYLCASSFNTGELFFGEGSRLTVL.

V and J are TRBV4-1 and TRBJ2-1; D is perhaps TRBD2 (6 bases). Trimming removed 5 bases at V and 9 bases at J, with 17 bases between. This CDR3 spans 14 amino acids. Per germline, CDR1 MGHRA and CDR2 YSYEKL. As DNA, the CDR3 is TGCGCCAGCAGCGGCGGGAAAAGGGTCGGTGAGCAGTTCTTC. Its translation: CASSGGKRVGEQFF.

For this clone: Other DNA sequences of this sample code for an identical CDR3. The DNA for the CDR3 is TGTGCCAGCAGTTTCCTGGATTCGGGTGAGCAGTTCTTC. Encoded protein: CASSFLDSGEQFF. The chain has TRBV6-5 and TRBJ2-1; D unresolved. V was cut by 4 bases and J by 9 bases, with 13 bases left in between. CDR3 size: 13 residues. Germline V gene data show CDR1 as MNHEY and CDR2 as SVGAGI.

V is TRBV30 and J is TRBJ1-2, with a tentative D call TRBD1 (5 bases). Trimming pared 2 bases from V and 3 bases from J, leaving 10 bases between. The germline CDR1 and CDR2 sequences are GTSNPN and SVGIG (reference sequence). CDR3 length: 13 residues. The CDR3 region is CAWSLDTDYGYTF. CDR3 nucleotide sequence: TGTGCCTGGAGTTTGGACACCGACTATGGCTACACCTTC.

V and J are TRBV5-6 and TRBJ2-4, with D tentatively TRBD1 or TRBD2 (5 bases each). The length of the CDR3 is 14 residues. Trimming took off 1 base at V and 5 bases at J, with 10 bases between the two ends. In germline, CDR1 is SGHDT, CDR2 YYEEEE. CDR3 DNA: TGTGCCAGCAGCTTGTGGTTGGGGGAAAACATTCAGTACTTC. It codes for CASSLWLGENIQYF.

V usage is TRBV19 and J usage is TRBJ1-1; 9 nucleotides match TRBD1. Germline V CDR1 and CDR2: LNHDA, SQIVND (reference sequence). V lost 4 bases and J lost 3; bases outside the gene matches: 9. This CDR3 contains 16 residues. The CDR3 reads CASSNWDRASDTEAFF. Here the CDR3 DNA reads TGTGCCAGTAGTAATTGGGACAGGGCATCTGACACTGAAGCTTTCTTT.

This chain links TRBV5-6 with TRBJ1-2; D is ambiguous. The CDR3 spans 15 residues. The ends were cut back, 0 bases at V and 4 bases at J, with 13 bases in the middle. Germline CDR1 is SGHDT and CDR2 is YYEEEE. The chain's CDR3 is CASSLGDSVFYGYTF. The CDR3 bases are TGTGCCAGCAGCTTGGGTGACTCGGTCTTCTATGGCTACACCTTC.

J is TRBJ1-2 and V is TRBV5-5; D unclear. The CDR3 covers 15 residues. The V gene lost 1 base and the J gene lost 4 bases, with 14 bases spanning the gap. The germline V gene encodes CDR1 SGHKS and CDR2 YYEKEE (reference sequence). The CDR3 DNA sequence: TGTGCCAGCAGCTTGTTGCCGGGTGAGAGCTATGGCTACACCTTC. As protein: CASSLLPGESYGYTF.

This clone has just one count. This chain connects TRBV5-6 to TRBJ1-1; D is unclear. Trimming took 0 bases from V and 0 from J, leaving 6 bases between them. Germline V gene lookup returns CDR1 SGHDT and CDR2 YYEEEE. The CDR3 has 14 amino acids. The CDR3, as DNA: TGTGCCAGCAGCTTGGGTTCGGTGAACACTGAAGCTTTCTTT. Protein sequence: CASSLGSVNTEAFF.